This passage covers 32 T cell receptor beta chains from one sample sequenced in a study of blood T cell repertoires in COVID-19. Using immunoSEQ multiplex PCR, the repertoire was profiled, and TCRdb retains in-frame clones only, with some absent. The data show under 300,000 clones, 89% seen once. The sequenced material came from peripheral blood. The receptors were gathered from a man in his fifties with acute or convalescent COVID-19.

The gene calls are TRBV4-1 and TRBJ2-3; 8 bases fit TRBD2. The CDR3 covers 16 residues. The germline V gene encodes CDR1 MGHRA and CDR2 YSYEKL. Trimming removed 0 bases from V and 6 bases from J; junction bases left unmatched: 8. CDR3 DNA sequence: TGCGCCAGCAGCCAAGACCACGGGGGGGCCATCGATACGCAGTATTTT. This translates into CASSQDHGGAIDTQYF.

The gene calls are TRBV23-1 and TRBJ1-5; possibly TRBD1 for D (6 bases). TRBV23-1 is an ORF; its function is uncertain. This CDR3 has 16 amino acids. Trimming shortened V by 4 bases and J by 0 bases, and 13 bases separated the two germline ends. The CDR3 is CASSPWTDSSNQPQHF. The CDR3, as DNA: TGCGCCAGCAGTCCATGGACAGATAGTAGCAATCAGCCCCAGCATTTT.

The V gene is TRBV16, the J gene TRBJ2-7, with D unclear. Germline V gene data show CDR1 as KGHSY and CDR2 as FQNENV. This CDR3 has 14 residues. The ends were cut back, 0 bases at V and 5 bases at J, with 11 bases in the middle. Here the CDR3 DNA reads TGTGCCAGCAGCCAATCCCGGTCTGCCGACGAGCAGTACTTC. Amino acids: CASSQSRSADEQYF.

This clone has only a few counts. The chain links TRBV18 to TRBJ2-3, with 7 bases fitting TRBD2. In germline, CDR1 is KGHSH, CDR2 LQKENI. The CDR3 runs to 15 residues. V was pared by 5 bases and J by 2 bases, with 7 bases of the junction left unmatched. This chain's CDR3 is CASSTRGSLTDTQYF. In nucleotides, the CDR3 is TGTGCCAGCTCAACGCGGGGGTCTCTCACAGATACGCAGTATTTT.

Turning to this clone: The CDR3 does not close with the conserved phenylalanine or tryptophan, likely indicating a read error. No DNA is shown, since the ends of the CDR3 on it are uncertain; the CDR3 is the one TCRdb lists. This chain connects TRBV6-5 to TRBJ1-2; TRBD1, as called in the table, went unchecked against the DNA. Germline-derived CDR1 and CDR2 are MNHEY and SVGAGI. Including both end residues, the CDR3 is 12 amino acids long. CDR3 sequence: CASKTTTGGYSV.

This chain connects TRBV7-9 to TRBJ1-5, with 7 bases aligning to TRBD1. The CDR3 has 14 residues. Germline V gene data show CDR1 as SEHNR and CDR2 as FQNEAQ (reference sequence). V was clipped by 5 bases and J by 4 bases; unmatched bases: 5. The CDR3 DNA follows: TGTGCCAGCAGCCCTACAGGGGAAAATCAGCCCCAGCATTTT. This gives the protein CASSPTGENQPQHF. Supplemented by reference TRBV7-9 and TRBJ1-5, the full variable domain reads DTGVSQNPRHKITKRGQNVTFRCDPISEHNRLYWYRQTLGQGPEFLTYFQNEAQLEKSRLLSDRFSAERPKGSFSTLEIQRTEQGDSAMYLCASSPTGENQPQHFGDGTRLSIL.

The V call is TRBV19, the J call TRBJ2-1; no definite D call. Trimming removed 7 bases at V and 4 bases at J, with 14 bases between. The germline CDR1 and CDR2 sequences are LNHDA and SQIVND (reference sequence). The CDR3 has 14 residues. This chain's CDR3 is CASTPAAAYNEQFF. The CDR3 region has the DNA TGTGCCAGTACCCCCGCGGCGGCTTACAATGAGCAGTTCTTC.

This chain joins TRBV13 and TRBJ2-3; maybe TRBD2 (5 bases). This CDR3 region has 16 residues. Trimming pared 0 bases from V and 6 bases from J, leaving 16 bases between. Germline values: CDR1 PRHDT, CDR2 FYEKMQ (reference sequence). CDR3 DNA sequence: TGTGCCAGCAGCTTAGGCGGGGTGGTCCCCTTGGATACGCAGTATTTT. It is translated as CASSLGGVVPLDTQYF.

The chain employs TRBV6-5 and TRBJ2-3; D perhaps matches TRBD1 (6 bases). The V end was cut by 7 bases, the J end by 4 bases, with 12 bases between. Per the germline V gene, CDR1 is MNHEY and CDR2 is SVGAGI. This CDR3 has 13 amino acids. CDR3 in amino acids: CASTLGGADTQYF. The CDR3 bases are TGTGCCAGCACATTAGGGGGAGCAGATACGCAGTATTTT.

The gene calls are TRBV7-8 and TRBJ1-2, with D unresolved. Trimming stripped 4 bases from V and 0 bases from J, with 18 bases between. This CDR3 has 17 amino acids. The germline V gene encodes CDR1 SGHVS and CDR2 FQNEAQ. The CDR3 coding sequence is TGTGCCAGCAGCTCCGGGTGGAGCGGCAGGTCTAACTATGGCTACACCTTC. Its protein product is CASSSGWSGRSNYGYTF.

The V gene is TRBV9, the J gene TRBJ2-3, with 10 bases identical to TRBD2. The CDR3 covers 16 residues. Germline loops: CDR1 SGDLS, CDR2 YYNGEE. Trimming at V came to 1 base and at J to 5 bases, leaving 7 bases not matched to a gene. Here the CDR3 reads CASSVLTSGDIDTQYF. The DNA of the CDR3 is TGTGCCAGCAGCGTACTTACTAGCGGGGACATAGATACGCAGTATTTT.

This sequence joins TRBV5-1 and TRBJ1-4, with D perhaps matching TRBD1 (6 bases). V lost 10 bases and J lost 8, with 21 bases in between. From germline, CDR1 is SGHRS and CDR2 YFSETQ. The length of the CDR3 is 14 residues. The CDR3 loop reads CARGSGGAGEKLFF. CDR3 bases: TGCGCCCGCGGGTCTGGGGGGGCTGGGGAAAAACTGTTTTTT.

This sequence joins TRBV5-4 and TRBJ2-1; D ambiguous. V lost 0 bases and J 2 bases, leaving 9 bases between the germline ends. The CDR3 extends over 15 amino acids. Germline V gene sequence: CDR1 SGHNT, CDR2 YYREEE (reference sequence). The CDR3 here is CASSLGLDPYNEQFF. In DNA, the CDR3 is TGTGCCAGCAGCTTGGGTCTAGACCCCTACAATGAGCAGTTCTTC.

The chain carries TRBV9 and TRBJ2-2; no reliable D call. The germline CDR1 and CDR2 sequences are SGDLS and YYNGEE. Trimming pared 4 bases from V and 7 bases from J, leaving 14 bases between. The CDR3 consists of 14 residues. CDR3: CASSLMGLNGELFF. In nucleotides, the CDR3 is TGTGCCAGCAGCCTGATGGGCCTGAACGGGGAGCTGTTTTTT.

The chain uses TRBV7-6 and TRBJ1-5; the D gene is possibly TRBD1 (6 bases). Germline-derived CDR1 and CDR2 are SGHVS and FNYEAQ. The germline V and J ends were trimmed by 5 bases and 2 bases, with 19 bases remaining between them. This CDR3 spans 17 amino acids. CDR3 residues: CASSPRPVQGRNQPQHF. CDR3 sequence (DNA): TGTGCCAGCAGCCCCCGGCCCGTACAGGGACGCAATCAGCCCCAGCATTTT.

This chain joins TRBV11-2 and TRBJ2-3; D is possibly TRBD1 (6 bases). V lost 2 bases to trimming and J lost 3 bases, with 9 bases between them. Germline V gives CDR1 SGHAT, CDR2 FQNNGV. The CDR3 covers 14 residues. The CDR3 sequence: CASSLKGVTDTQYF. The CDR3, as DNA: TGTGCCAGCAGCTTAAAGGGGGTAACAGATACGCAGTATTTT.

The rearrangement uses TRBV12-3 or TRBV12-4 and TRBJ2-3, with TRBD2 matching 8 bases. CDR3 length: 13 residues. V shed 5 bases and J 9 bases; nucleotides not matched to a gene: 7. The CDR3 sequence: CASSAEAGATQYF. DNA for the CDR3: TGTGCCAGCAGTGCCGAAGCGGGGGCGACGCAGTATTTT.

This rearrangement joins TRBV11-2 to TRBJ2-1; 10 bases fit TRBD2. V trimming: 3 bases; J trimming: 4 bases; junction bases outside the gene matches: 6. CDR1 SGHAT and CDR2 FQNNGV come from the germline V gene. The CDR3 is made up of 16 amino acids. CDR3 in amino acids: CASSFSTSGRYNEQFF. In nucleotides, the CDR3 is TGTGCCAGCAGCTTTTCGACTAGCGGGCGATACAATGAGCAGTTCTTC.

This sequence joins TRBV11-3 and TRBJ2-5, with TRBD1 matching 12 bases. Trimming removed 5 bases from V and 4 bases from J; junction bases left unmatched: 5. The V gene's germline CDR1 is SGHNT and CDR2 YENEEA. This CDR3 comprises 15 residues. CDR3 residues: CASSPGTGGRETQYF. CDR3 nucleotides: TGTGCCAGCAGCCCAGGGACAGGGGGCCGAGAGACCCAGTACTTC.

The chain recombines TRBV7-9 with TRBJ1-5; D is possibly TRBD1 (6 bases). Per germline, CDR1 SEHNR and CDR2 FQNEAQ (reference sequence). V lost 5 bases and J lost 4, with 9 bases in between. CDR3 length: 13 amino acids. The CDR3 spells CASSTQGNQPQHF. CDR3 sequence (DNA): TGTGCCAGCAGCACACAGGGAAATCAGCCCCAGCATTTT.

This clone has only one observation. The J gene is TRBJ1-2, the V gene TRBV5-4; a possible D gene is TRBD1 (5 bases). The CDR3 totals 16 residues. CDR1 SGHNT and CDR2 YYREEE come from the germline V gene (reference sequence). With 4 bases removed from V and 8 bases from J, the gap between germline ends came to 24 bases. For the CDR3, the DNA is TGTGCCAGCAGCCCCCCAGGCGACAGAAGCCTGAAAGGCTACACCTTC. Translated, it gives CASSPPGDRSLKGYTF.

The chain links TRBV6-5 to TRBJ2-7, with a possible D match to TRBD1 (6 bases). Germline CDR1 reads MNHEY; CDR2 reads SVGAGI. The V and J ends lost 7 bases and 6 bases respectively, with 10 bases between them. The CDR3 consists of 11 residues. The DNA of the CDR3 is TGTGCCAGCACACAGGGAGCCGAGCAGTACTTC. Translated, it gives CASTQGAEQYF.

This clone was counted a few times. The CDR3, as DNA: TGTGCCAGCAGTTTGGGCAGCGGGGGGGCCCTCACCGGGGAGCTGTTTTTT. Amino acids: CASSLGSGGALTGELFF. The rearrangement links TRBV27 to TRBJ2-2; TRBD2 aligns across 10 bases. The germline V gene encodes CDR1 MNHEY and CDR2 SMNVEV (reference sequence). Trimming took 3 bases from V and 4 from J; bases not matched to a gene: 8. CDR3 length: 17 residues.

The count of this clone is one. V and J are TRBV3-1 (or the pseudogene TRBV3-2) and TRBJ2-2, with 12 bases matching TRBD2. There are 17 residues in the CDR3. Germline CDR1 and CDR2: LGHDT and YNNKEL (reference sequence). Trimming removed 2 bases from V and 2 bases from J; junction bases left unmatched: 3. The CDR3 loop is CASSQTSGGPNTGELFF. The DNA of the CDR3 is TGTGCCAGCAGCCAAACTAGCGGGGGGCCAAACACCGGGGAGCTGTTTTTT.

The gene calls are TRBV6-6 and TRBJ2-7; D not certain. The germline gives CDR1 MNHNY, CDR2 SVGAGI (reference sequence). V was trimmed by 6 bases and J by 2 bases, leaving 14 bases between them. This CDR3 has 14 residues. CDR3 nucleotides: TGTGCCAGCAGAATTGACTTAGCCACCTACGAGCAGTACTTC. This gives the protein CASRIDLATYEQYF.

V gene TRBV11-2 combines with J gene TRBJ1-3; the match to TRBD1 covers 7 bases. V dropped 5 bases and J dropped 2; count of bases not matched to a gene: 6. The CDR3 contains 15 residues. Germline V lookup: CDR1 SGHAT, CDR2 FQNNGV. CDR3 region: CASSPRQGTGNTIYF. As DNA, the CDR3 is TGTGCCAGCAGCCCGCGACAGGGAACTGGAAACACCATATATTTT.

The gene calls are TRBV4-1 and TRBJ1-4, with D perhaps TRBD1 (5 bases). Germline CDR1 reads MGHRA; CDR2 reads YSYEKL. The V end lost 2 bases, the J end lost 5 bases, and 18 bases lay between the germline ends. The CDR3 totals 17 residues. This CDR3 reads CASSQFGSQGGNEKLFF. The CDR3 coding sequence is TGCGCCAGCAGCCAATTTGGGTCTCAGGGAGGGAATGAAAAACTGTTTTTT.

This chain uses TRBV6-1 with TRBJ2-7, with D perhaps matching TRBD1 (6 bases). The CDR3 is 14 amino acids. Germline CDR1 MNHNS, CDR2 SASEGT. V lost 3 bases, J lost 2 bases, and 11 bases lay in between. The CDR3 region has the DNA TGTGCCAGCAGTGATCAGGGGCCTCCCTACGAGCAGTACTTC. This sequence encodes CASSDQGPPYEQYF.

This clone was picked up one time. J is TRBJ1-4 and V is TRBV18; D gene uncertain. CDR3 length: 13 residues. Per germline, CDR1 KGHSH and CDR2 LQKENI. V gave up 2 bases and J gave up 8 bases, with 9 bases separating them. CDR3 coding DNA: TGTGCCAGCTCACCAAACTCGTGGGAAAAACTGTTTTTT. Its protein product is CASSPNSWEKLFF.

The gene calls are TRBV5-1 and TRBJ1-5, with a tentative D call TRBD1 (5 bases). Trimming shortened V by 5 bases and J by 6 bases, and 15 bases separated the two germline ends. CDR3 length: 14 amino acids. Germline V gives CDR1 SGHRS, CDR2 YFSETQ. The CDR3 nucleotides are TGCGCCAGCAGTCCCGAGCCGACAGCTCAGCCCCAGCATTTT. Protein product: CASSPEPTAQPQHF.

This clone has only one observation. The genes are TRBV3-1 (or the pseudogene TRBV3-2) and TRBJ2-3, with TRBD2 matching over 9 bases. Per germline, CDR1 LGHDT and CDR2 YNNKEL (reference sequence). The CDR3 is made up of 15 amino acids. Trimming cost V 4 bases and J 5 bases; bases outside gene matches: 7. The CDR3 loop is CASSLKRGAGDTQYF. CDR3 DNA sequence: TGTGCCAGCAGCCTCAAGCGGGGGGCCGGAGATACGCAGTATTTT.

This clone has only a few counts. The chain has TRBV6-5 and TRBJ1-2; 9 bases agree with TRBD1. The CDR3 length is 14 residues. Per germline, CDR1 MNHEY and CDR2 SVGAGI. V lost 6 bases and J lost 8; bases outside the gene matches: 10. CDR3 residues: CASRYPGTGSGYTF. The CDR3 DNA is TGTGCCAGCAGATACCCCGGGACAGGGTCCGGCTACACCTTC.